Sequencing of this T cell receptor (beta chain) was carried out in a study of T-cell reconstitution after alpha-beta-depleted transplantation in children. CDR3 length: 15 amino acids. The V gene lost 7 bases and the J gene lost 2 bases, with 18 bases spanning the gap. Per the germline V gene, CDR1 is SQVTM and CDR2 is ANQGSEA. During its preparation, the TCRbeta library received unique molecular identifiers. TCRdb processed the PCR reads anew with MiXCR; each CDR3 protein has one entry. The sample includes roughly 500,000 distinct CDR3 sequences, around 12% of them seen just once. The chain is built from TRBV29-1 and TRBJ2-1; D perhaps matches TRBD2 (6 bases). The sample here was PBMCs from the stem cell graft donor, taken from the stem cell graft. This receptor was identified in a human donor who donated a stem cell graft to a child with combined immunodeficiency. The CDR3 DNA reads TGCAGCGACGGAGGGCGGGGCCCCCCCTACAATGAGCAGTTCTTC. Protein: CSDGGRGPPYNEQFF.